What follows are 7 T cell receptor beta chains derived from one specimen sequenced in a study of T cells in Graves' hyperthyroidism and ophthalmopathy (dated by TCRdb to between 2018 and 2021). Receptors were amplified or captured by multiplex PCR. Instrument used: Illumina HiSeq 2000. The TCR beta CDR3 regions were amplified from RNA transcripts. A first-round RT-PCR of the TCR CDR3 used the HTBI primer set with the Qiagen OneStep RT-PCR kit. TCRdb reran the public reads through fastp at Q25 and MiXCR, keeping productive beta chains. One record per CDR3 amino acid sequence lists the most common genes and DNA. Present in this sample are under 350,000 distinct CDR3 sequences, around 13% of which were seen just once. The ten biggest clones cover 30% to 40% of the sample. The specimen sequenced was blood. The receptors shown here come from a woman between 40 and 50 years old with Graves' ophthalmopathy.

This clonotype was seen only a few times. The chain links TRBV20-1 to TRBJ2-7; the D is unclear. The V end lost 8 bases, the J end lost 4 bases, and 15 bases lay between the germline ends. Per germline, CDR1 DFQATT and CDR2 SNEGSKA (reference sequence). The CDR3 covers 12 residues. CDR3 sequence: CSRASSSYEQYF. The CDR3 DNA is TGCAGTCGGGCCTCCTCTTCTTACGAGCAGTACTTC.

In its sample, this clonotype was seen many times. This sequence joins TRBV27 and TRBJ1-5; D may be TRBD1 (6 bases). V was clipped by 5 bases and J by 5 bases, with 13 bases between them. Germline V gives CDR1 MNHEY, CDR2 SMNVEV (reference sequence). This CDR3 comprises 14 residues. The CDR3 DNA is TGTGCCAGCAGTGTACAGGGAGGTGATCAGCCCCAGCATTTT. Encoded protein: CASSVQGGDQPQHF.

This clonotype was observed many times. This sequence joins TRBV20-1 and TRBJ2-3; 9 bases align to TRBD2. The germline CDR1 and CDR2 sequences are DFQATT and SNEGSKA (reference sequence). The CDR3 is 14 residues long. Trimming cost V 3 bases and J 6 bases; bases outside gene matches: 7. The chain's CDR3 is CSARYSGSRDTQYF. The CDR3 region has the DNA TGCAGTGCTAGGTATAGCGGGAGTAGGGATACGCAGTATTTT.

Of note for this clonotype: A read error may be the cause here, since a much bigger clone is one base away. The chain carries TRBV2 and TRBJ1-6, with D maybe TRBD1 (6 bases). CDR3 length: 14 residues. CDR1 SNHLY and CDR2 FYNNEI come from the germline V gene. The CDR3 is CASSGGQGTSLLHF. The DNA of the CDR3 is TGTGCCAGCAGTGGCGGGCAGGGGACTTCACTCCTCCACTTT. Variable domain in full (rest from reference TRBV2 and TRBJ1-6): EPEVTQTPSHQVTQMGQEVILRCVPISNHLYFYWYRQILGQKVEFLVSFYNNEISEKSEIFDDQFSVERPDGSNFTLKIRSTKLEDSAMYFCASSGGQGTSLLHFGNGTRLTVT.

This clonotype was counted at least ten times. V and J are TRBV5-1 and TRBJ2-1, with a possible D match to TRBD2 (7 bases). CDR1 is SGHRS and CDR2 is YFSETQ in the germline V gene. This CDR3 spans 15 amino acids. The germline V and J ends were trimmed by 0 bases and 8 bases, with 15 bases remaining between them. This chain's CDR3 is CASSLEGGAWDEQFF. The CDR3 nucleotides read TGCGCCAGCAGCTTGGAAGGGGGGGCCTGGGATGAGCAGTTCTTC.

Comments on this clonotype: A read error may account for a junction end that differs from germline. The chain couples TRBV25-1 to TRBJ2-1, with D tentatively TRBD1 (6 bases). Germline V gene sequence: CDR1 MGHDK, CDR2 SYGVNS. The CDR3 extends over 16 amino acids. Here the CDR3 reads CAGSDQRQAPYNEQFF. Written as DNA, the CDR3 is TGTGCCGGCAGTGATCAACGACAGGCCCCGTACAATGAGCAGTTCTTC.

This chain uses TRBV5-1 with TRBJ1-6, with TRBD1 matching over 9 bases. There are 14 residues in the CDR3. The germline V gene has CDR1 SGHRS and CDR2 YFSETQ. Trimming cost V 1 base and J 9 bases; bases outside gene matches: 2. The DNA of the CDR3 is TGCGCCAGCAGCTTGACAGGGGGCTTTTCACCCCTCCACTTT. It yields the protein CASSLTGGFSPLHF.